The rows below give T cell receptor beta chains drawn from one sample of a study of cytomegalovirus exposure and HLA in healthy donors. The method was immunoSEQ multiplex PCR; TCRdb's version includes in-frame clones alone and lacks a portion of them. The top ten clones hold 4.5% to 6% of a sample with 110,000 to 150,000 clones, roughly three quarters of them seen once. The sequenced sample consisted of PBMCs. These receptors came from a male donor in good health and CMV-seronegative. Each CDR3 is given with its conserved first and last residue. D genes are given only for firm matches. Size is omitted from some rows. Given values are once, few, many or a class for expanded clones.

size: once; J: TRBJ2-5; V: TRBV9; D: NA; CDR3: CASSVAGPTEPGAQYF; DNA: TGTGCCAGCAGCGTAGCGGGGCCTACAGAACCAGGGGCCCAGTACTTC
size: NA; J: TRBJ1-5; V: TRBV19; D: NA; CDR3: CASSPQGNQPQHF; DNA: TGTGCCAGTAGCCCCCAGGGGAATCAGCCCCAGCATTTT
size: NA; J: TRBJ1-4; V: TRBV7-9; D: NA; CDR3: CASSWPGKSLVPTNEKLFF; DNA: TGTGCCAGCAGCTGGCCGGGGAAATCTTTGGTCCCCACTAATGAAAAACTGTTTTTT
size: NA; J: TRBJ2-2; V: TRBV7-7; D: NA; CDR3: CASSLAVQWTGELFF; DNA: TGTGCTAGCAGCTTAGCGGTACAGTGGACCGGGGAGCTGTTTTTT
size: NA; J: TRBJ1-4; V: TRBV7-9; D: NA; CDR3: CASSERSPNEKLFF; DNA: TGTGCCAGCAGCGAGCGCAGTCCAAATGAAAAACTGTTTTTT
size: NA; J: TRBJ2-7; V: TRBV18; D: NA; CDR3: CASSPPTTYEQYF; DNA: TGTGCCAGCTCACCACCCACAACCTACGAGCAGTACTTC
size: NA; J: TRBJ1-2; V: TRBV7-9; D: NA; CDR3: CSSSLLDSYGYTF; DNA: TGTTCCAGCAGCTTACTCGACAGCTATGGCTACACCTTC
size: NA; J: TRBJ2-1; V: TRBV4-1; D: TRBD2; CDR3: CASSLSGTRSSYNEQFF; DNA: TGCGCCAGCAGCCTCTCCGGGACTAGGAGCTCCTACAATGAGCAGTTCTTC
size: NA; J: TRBJ2-3; V: TRBV6-5; D: NA; CDR3: CASSARGSGPDTQYF; DNA: TGTGCCAGCAGCGCCCGGGGGTCAGGCCCAGATACGCAGTATTTT
size: once; J: TRBJ1-1; V: TRBV2; D: NA; CDR3: CASSAVRMNTEAFF; DNA: TGTGCCAGCAGCGCGGTAAGGATGAACACTGAAGCTTTCTTT
size: NA; J: TRBJ2-7; V: TRBV28; D: NA; CDR3: CASSFRFGQYF; DNA: TGTGCCAGCAGTTTTAGATTCGGGCAGTACTTC
size: NA; J: TRBJ1-1; V: TRBV7-2; D: TRBD1; CDR3: CASSLYRGTYTEAFF; DNA: TGTGCCAGCAGCTTATACAGGGGTACTTACACTGAAGCTTTCTTT
size: NA; J: TRBJ2-7; V: TRBV6-5; D: NA; CDR3: CASSYKPGAYEQYF; DNA: TGTGCCAGCAGTTACAAGCCGGGGGCCTACGAGCAGTACTTC
size: NA; J: TRBJ2-7; V: TRBV13; D: NA; CDR3: CASKGQAYEQYF; DNA: TGTGCCAGCAAGGGGCAGGCCTACGAGCAGTACTTC
size: NA; J: TRBJ2-5; V: TRBV15; D: TRBD2; CDR3: CATSFARGEQETQYF; DNA: TGTGCCACCAGTTTCGCCCGGGGGGAACAAGAGACCCAGTACTTC
size: NA; J: TRBJ2-2; V: TRBV9; D: NA; CDR3: CASSVHPIVGPNTGELFF; DNA: TGTGCCAGCAGCGTCCACCCGATTGTGGGGCCGAACACCGGGGAGCTGTTTTTT
size: NA; J: TRBJ2-7; V: TRBV28; D: NA; CDR3: CASSLGGYEQYF; DNA: TGTGCCAGCAGTTTAGGAGGCTACGAGCAGTACTTC